This T cell receptor beta chain was identified in a study of shared clonotypes between healthy human individuals. Study conclusions and caveats: Sampling used blood alone; tissue repertoires probably differ. Naive subsets, compared against memory subsets, generally had larger estimated richness values. Compared with clonotypes that all four donors shared, non-shared clonotypes had lower generation probabilities.

The study ran the assay at deep level. This table comes from immunoSEQ multiplex PCR, and its TCRdb copy is limited to in-frame clones, with some not included. The top ten clones hold around 0.4% of a sample with about 2.3 million clones, 85% to 95% of them seen once. V lost 8 bases, J lost 6 bases, and 17 bases lay in between. This CDR3 comprises 13 residues. Germline V gives CDR1 SNHLY, CDR2 FYNNEI. Concerning this clone itself: Its cognate antigen is unknown.

Sequences were obtained from naive CD4+ T cells from PBMCs. Stated subset: CD45RA+ positively selected. The clonotype originates from a man between 18 and 35 years old in good health. Some clones in this sample may be carry-over from other donors' samples. The chain combines TRBV2 with TRBJ2-7; D might be TRBD1 or TRBD2, each matching 6 bases. CDR3 region: CASQTGGPPEQYF. The CDR3 bases are TGTGCCAGCCAGACCGGGGGCCCCCCCGAGCAGTACTTC.